Included here is one T cell receptor beta chain sequence, with context. What it binds is not known. Averaging around 110 mL, one heparinised blood draw was given by each donor. Trimming cost V 6 bases and J 0 bases; bases outside gene matches: 4. CDR1 and CDR2 from the germline V gene are SQVTM and ANQGSEA. This CDR3 is 14 amino acids long. The record originates from a study of beta chain features in type 1 diabetes. About the research overall: Cell yields, age and gender were similar between patients and healthy donors. Regarding the study as a whole: There was a possibility that cDNA sequencing over-represented cells with high TCR expression. TCRB CDR3s were moderately but significantly shorter in Type 1 diabetes patients in all four CD4+ subsets.

Expressed TCRB transcripts were sequenced because the isolated RNA had all been reverse transcribed beforehand. Data came from immunoSEQ multiplex PCR; TCRdb stores just in-frame clones and leaves some out. This sample has around 280,000 clones; 15% occur once, and the top ten carry less than 0.02%. This chain uses TRBV29-1 with TRBJ1-4; 7 bases fit TRBD1. The origin of this receptor is a man aged 18 to 29 with type 1 diabetes. Sequencing input: naive CD4+ T cells from blood. Written as DNA, the CDR3 is TGCAGCGTCAGGGACAGAACAACTAATGAAAAACTGTTTTTT. This sequence encodes CSVRDRTTNEKLFF.